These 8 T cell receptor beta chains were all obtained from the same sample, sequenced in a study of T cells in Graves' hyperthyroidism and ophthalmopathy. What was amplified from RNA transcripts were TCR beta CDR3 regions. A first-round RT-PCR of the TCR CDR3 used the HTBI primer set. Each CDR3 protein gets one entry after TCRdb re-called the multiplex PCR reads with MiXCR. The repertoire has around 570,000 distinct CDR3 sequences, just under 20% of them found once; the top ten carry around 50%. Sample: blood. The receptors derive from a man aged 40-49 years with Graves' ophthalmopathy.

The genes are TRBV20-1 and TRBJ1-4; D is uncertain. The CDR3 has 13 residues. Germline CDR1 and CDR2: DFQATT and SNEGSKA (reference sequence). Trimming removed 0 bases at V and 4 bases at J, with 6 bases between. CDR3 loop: CSARDAGNEKLFF. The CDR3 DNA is TGCAGTGCTAGAGATGCCGGTAATGAAAAACTGTTTTTT.

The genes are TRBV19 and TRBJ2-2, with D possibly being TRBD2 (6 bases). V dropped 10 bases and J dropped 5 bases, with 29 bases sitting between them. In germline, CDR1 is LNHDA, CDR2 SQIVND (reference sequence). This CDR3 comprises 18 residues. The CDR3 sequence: CATRSTPFDSGTTGELFF. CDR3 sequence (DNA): TGTGCCACTCGATCCACCCCGTTCGATAGCGGAACGACCGGGGAGCTGTTTTTT.

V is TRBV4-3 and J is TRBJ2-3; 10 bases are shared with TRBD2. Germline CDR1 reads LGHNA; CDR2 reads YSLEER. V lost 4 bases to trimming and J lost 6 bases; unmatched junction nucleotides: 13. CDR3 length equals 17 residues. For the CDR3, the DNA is TGCGCCAGCAGCCTAGGGGGTGCTAGCGGGAGCTGGGATACGCAGTATTTT. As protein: CASSLGGASGSWDTQYF.

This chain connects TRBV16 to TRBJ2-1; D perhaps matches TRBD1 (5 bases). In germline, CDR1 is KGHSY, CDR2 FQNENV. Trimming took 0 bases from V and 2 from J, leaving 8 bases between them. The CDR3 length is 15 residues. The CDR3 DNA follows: TGTGCCAGCAGCCAATCAGGGGATCCCTACAATGAGCAGTTCTTC. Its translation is CASSQSGDPYNEQFF.

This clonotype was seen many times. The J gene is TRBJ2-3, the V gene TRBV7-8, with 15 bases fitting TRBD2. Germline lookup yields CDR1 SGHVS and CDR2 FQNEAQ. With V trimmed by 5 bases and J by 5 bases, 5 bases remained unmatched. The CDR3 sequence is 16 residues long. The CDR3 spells CASSVGTSGGIDTQYF. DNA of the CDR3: TGTGCCAGCAGCGTAGGGACTAGCGGGGGGATAGATACGCAGTATTTT.

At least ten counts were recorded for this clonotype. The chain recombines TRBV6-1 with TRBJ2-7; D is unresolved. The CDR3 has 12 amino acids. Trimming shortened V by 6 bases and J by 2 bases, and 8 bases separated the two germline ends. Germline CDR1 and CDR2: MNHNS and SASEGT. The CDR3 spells CASRGRAYEQYF. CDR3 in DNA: TGTGCCAGCAGAGGACGAGCCTACGAGCAGTACTTC.

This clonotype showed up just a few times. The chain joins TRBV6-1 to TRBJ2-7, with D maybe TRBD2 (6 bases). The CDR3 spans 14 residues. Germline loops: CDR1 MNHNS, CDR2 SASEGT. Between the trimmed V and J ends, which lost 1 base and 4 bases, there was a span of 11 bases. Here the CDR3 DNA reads TGTGCCAGCAGTGAAGGACCCGGACTATACGAGCAGTACTTC. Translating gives CASSEGPGLYEQYF.

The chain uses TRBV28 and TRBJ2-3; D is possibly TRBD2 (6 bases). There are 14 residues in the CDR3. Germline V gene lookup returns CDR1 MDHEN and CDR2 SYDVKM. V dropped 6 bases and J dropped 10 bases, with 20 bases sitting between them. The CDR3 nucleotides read TGTGCCAGCAGCGGGACTGGCCCCGCTATTGCGCAGTATTTT. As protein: CASSGTGPAIAQYF.